The 20 T cell receptor beta chains below all came from one sample that was sequenced in a study of Graves' ophthalmopathy and Graves' hyperthyroidism. Scientists amplified the TCR beta CDR3 regions from RNA transcripts. After a first-round RT-PCR with HTBI primers, a second-round multiplex PCR was run. TCRdb re-called the multiplex PCR reads with MiXCR, one entry per CDR3 protein. The sample has around 400,000 distinct CDR3 sequences, around 21% seen once. Sequenced: peripheral blood. All receptors come from a woman under 30 with stable Graves' hyperthyroidism.

This chain connects TRBV6-5 to TRBJ1-1, with 7 bases aligning to TRBD1. J was trimmed by 7 bases and V by 4 bases; bases with no gene match: 9. The length of the CDR3 is 14 residues. Germline CDR1 is MNHEY and CDR2 is SVGAGI. The CDR3 DNA is TGTGCCAGCAGTTCCCGGACAAGACAGGGTGAAGCTTTCTTT. It codes for CASSSRTRQGEAFF.

This clonotype was observed a few times. V usage is TRBV30 and J usage is TRBJ2-5; possibly TRBD1 for D (5 bases). The CDR3 totals 12 residues. The germline V gene has CDR1 GTSNPN and CDR2 SVGIG (reference sequence). V lost 4 bases to trimming and J lost 4 bases, with 10 bases between them. In DNA, the CDR3 is TGTGCCTGGATCGGCCAGGGAGAGACCCAGTACTTC. Its protein product is CAWIGQGETQYF.

This clonotype has only a few counts. This may stem from a read error, because a much larger clone lies one nucleotide away. The chain is built from TRBV7-2 and TRBJ2-7; TRBD2 aligns across 11 bases. The CDR3 runs 15 residues. Germline V lookup: CDR1 SGHTA, CDR2 FQGNSA. This chain's CDR3 is CASSYTSGSPYEHYF. DNA of the CDR3: TGTGCCAGCAGCTACACTAGCGGGAGTCCCTACGAGCACTACTTC.

This clonotype was recorded at least ten times. The chain is built from TRBV2 and TRBJ1-5; tentative D call: TRBD1 (6 bases). V gave up 8 bases and J gave up 7 bases, with 21 bases separating them. This CDR3 region has 15 residues. Per germline, CDR1 SNHLY and CDR2 FYNNEI. The CDR3 protein is CASDRRGPSGQPQHF. In nucleotides, the CDR3 is TGTGCCAGCGACAGGAGAGGACCAAGCGGGCAGCCCCAGCATTTT.

The chain has TRBV12-3 or TRBV12-4 and TRBJ2-7, with 7 bases identical to TRBD2. Unmatched junction bases numbered 6, after V lost 3 bases and J lost 4 bases. The CDR3 loop spans 14 amino acids. For the CDR3, the DNA is TGTGCCAGCAGTTTTCAGCGGGGAGCGTACGAGCAGTACTTC. Encoded protein: CASSFQRGAYEQYF.

In its sample, this clonotype was seen many times. This rearrangement joins TRBV15 to TRBJ2-7; 9 bases match TRBD2. In germline, CDR1 is LNHNV, CDR2 YYDKDF (reference sequence). V trimming: 0 bases; J trimming: 5 bases; junction bases outside the gene matches: 11. This CDR3 is 17 amino acids long. The CDR3 here is CATSRDSSGRQSHEQYF. The CDR3 nucleotides are TGTGCCACCAGCAGAGATTCAAGCGGGAGGCAAAGCCACGAGCAGTACTTC.

This clonotype was seen ten or more times. The chain has TRBV5-8 and TRBJ2-5; 10 bases are a match to TRBD1. V lost 0 bases and J lost 5; bases outside the gene matches: 7. The V gene's germline CDR1 is SGHTS and CDR2 YDEGEE. The CDR3 sequence is 16 residues long. DNA of the CDR3: TGTGCCAGCAGCTTGGTATTGACAGGGGGCGTGGAGACCCAGTACTTC. The encoded protein is CASSLVLTGGVETQYF.

This clonotype was seen at least ten times. V gene TRBV28 combines with J gene TRBJ2-5; D assignment may be TRBD1 or TRBD2 (5 bases each). Trimming took off 6 bases at V and 0 bases at J, with 14 bases between the two ends. Germline CDR1 and CDR2: MDHEN and SYDVKM. This CDR3 is 15 amino acids long. The CDR3: CASRTFVGHQETQYF. CDR3 nucleotides: TGTGCCAGCAGAACTTTTGTGGGACACCAAGAGACCCAGTACTTC. Variable domain in full (rest from reference TRBV28 and TRBJ2-5): DVKVTQSSRYLVKRTGEKVFLECVQDMDHENMFWYRQDPGLGLRLIYFSYDVKMKEKGDIPEGYSVSREKKERFSLILESASTNQTSMYLCASRTFVGHQETQYFGPGTRLLVL.

The sample holds many counts of this clonotype. The chain couples TRBV12-3 or TRBV12-4 to TRBJ2-2; D is unclear. V was pared by 5 bases and J by 0 bases, with 7 bases between. The CDR3 contains 14 residues. CDR3: CASSMRSNTGELFF. In nucleotides, the CDR3 is TGTGCCAGCAGTATGAGGTCGAACACCGGGGAGCTGTTTTTT.

The V call is TRBV27, the J call TRBJ2-7, with D tentatively TRBD1 (8 bases). Germline V gene lookup returns CDR1 MNHEY and CDR2 SMNVEV (reference sequence). This CDR3 is 13 amino acids long. The ends were cut back, 8 bases at V and 2 bases at J, with 13 bases in the middle. The DNA for the CDR3 is TGTGCCAGCGCCACAGGGGGGGCCTACGAGCAGTACTTC. It is translated as CASATGGAYEQYF.

This clonotype has ten or more counts. This sequence joins TRBV6-1 and TRBJ1-2; a possible D gene is TRBD1 (5 bases). The CDR3 sequence is 12 residues long. Looked up from germline, CDR1 is MNHNS and CDR2 is SASEGT. V shed 5 bases and J shed 8 bases, with 12 bases lying between them. The CDR3 reads CASSRQRGGYTF. CDR3 nucleotide sequence: TGTGCCAGCAGTCGACAGCGGGGAGGCTACACCTTC.

The J gene is TRBJ1-1, the V gene TRBV10-3, with D hard to call. V dropped 3 bases and J dropped 0 bases, with 11 bases sitting between them. Germline CDR1 ENHRY, CDR2 SYGVKD. The CDR3 is 15 residues long. In DNA, the CDR3 is TGTGCCATCAGTGAACGACATAGGATGAACACTGAAGCTTTCTTT. Translating it yields CAISERHRMNTEAFF.

Turning to this clonotype: The DNA is left out, because the CDR3 cannot be placed on it with certainty; the CDR3 is given as TCRdb lists it. The V call is TRBV28, the J call TRBJ1-1; the DNA was not compared with TRBD1, the D call given in the table. The CDR3 sequence runs 16 residues, both termini included. CDR1 and CDR2 (germline): MDHEN, SYDVKM. CDR3 loop: CATSFFGQGANTEAFF.

This clonotype was recorded at least ten times. This chain links TRBV13 with TRBJ1-6; D not resolved. This CDR3 has 14 residues. Deletions cut 0 bases from V and 9 bases from J, with 9 bases between. CDR1 PRHDT and CDR2 FYEKMQ come from the germline V gene (reference sequence). The CDR3: CASSLGHRGSPLHF. CDR3 DNA: TGTGCCAGCAGCTTAGGTCACCGGGGTTCACCCCTCCACTTT.

The chain carries TRBV3-1 and TRBJ2-5; 7 bases map to TRBD2. The V gene end was trimmed by 3 bases and the J gene end by 5 bases; junction bases not matched to a gene: 15. The germline gives CDR1 LGHDT, CDR2 YNNKEL (reference sequence). This CDR3 is 17 amino acids long. CDR3 sequence: CASSHRTVGWGGETQYF. The DNA of the CDR3 is TGTGCCAGCAGCCATCGAACAGTCGGCTGGGGAGGGGAGACCCAGTACTTC.

This clonotype was observed many times. J is TRBJ1-6 and V is TRBV28; D call uncertain. CDR1 and CDR2 (germline): MDHEN, SYDVKM. Trimming removed 7 bases from V and 8 bases from J, with 15 bases in between. The CDR3 covers 14 residues. The CDR3 region has the DNA TGTGCCAGCAACCCAGAGGTCTGGGATTCACCCCTCCACTTT. It encodes CASNPEVWDSPLHF.

This clonotype was recorded at least ten times. A much more abundant neighbour one base away suggests this may be a read error. V and J are TRBV28 and TRBJ2-7, with TRBD2 as a possible D gene (5 bases). Germline-derived CDR1 and CDR2 are MDHEN and SYDVKM. The CDR3 sequence is 14 residues long. Trimming pared 7 bases from V and 1 base from J, leaving 14 bases between. The CDR3 DNA reads as TGTGCCAGCAATCTGGGAGTCATTTCCTACGAGCAGTACTTC. Amino acids: CASNLGVISYEQYF.

Comments on this clonotype: This may arise from a read error, as a much more abundant clone is one base away. The conserved closing phenylalanine or tryptophan is absent in this CDR3, likely reflecting a read error. The chain couples TRBV2 to TRBJ1-2; D is undetermined. This CDR3 contains 13 residues. The V end was cut by 8 bases, the J end by 1 base, with 11 bases between. Looked up from germline, CDR1 is SNHLY and CDR2 is FYNNEI. The CDR3 DNA reads TGTGCCAGCGATCAAGGCATTAACTATGGCTACACCGTC. It translates to CASDQGINYGYTV.

This clonotype has at least ten counts. V is TRBV4-2 and J is TRBJ2-7, with D maybe TRBD1 (6 bases). Germline assignment: CDR1 LGHNA and CDR2 YNFKEQ. This CDR3 is 16 amino acids long. The V end lost 0 bases, the J end lost 3 bases, and 15 bases lay between the germline ends. The CDR3 loop is CASSQDPGNRVYEQYF. The CDR3 DNA sequence: TGTGCCAGCAGCCAAGATCCGGGAAACAGGGTCTACGAGCAGTACTTC.

The chain is built from TRBV20-1 and TRBJ1-2, with 9 nucleotides matching TRBD1. This CDR3 comprises 16 residues. With V trimmed by 3 bases and J by 1 base, 9 bases remained unmatched. Germline-derived CDR1 and CDR2 are DFQATT and SNEGSKA (reference sequence). The CDR3 sequence: CSASRLQGAVNYGYTF. The CDR3 DNA follows: TGCAGTGCTAGTCGACTACAGGGGGCGGTTAACTATGGCTACACCTTC.